The source of this T cell receptor (beta chain) is a study of T cells in Graves' hyperthyroidism and ophthalmopathy. The source material, RNA transcripts, was used to amplify TCR beta CDR3 regions. First-round RT-PCR of the TCR CDR3 relied on the HTBI primer set. TCRdb itself ran the multiplex PCR reads through MiXCR, one entry per CDR3 protein. Of about 59,000 distinct CDR3 sequences in the sample, about 53% were seen once. From germline, CDR1 is SGHVS and CDR2 FQNEAQ. The CDR3 has 15 amino acids. V shed 2 bases and J shed 3 bases, with 11 bases lying between them. This clonotype has ten or more counts.

The sequence was obtained from a woman in her fifties or sixties with Graves' ophthalmopathy. The chain joins TRBV7-8 to TRBJ1-5, with D hard to call. Sequenced input: blood. Written as DNA, the CDR3 is TGTGCCAGCAGCTTACTGGGGTCGGCCAATCAGCCCCAGCATTTT. As protein: CASSLLGSANQPQHF.